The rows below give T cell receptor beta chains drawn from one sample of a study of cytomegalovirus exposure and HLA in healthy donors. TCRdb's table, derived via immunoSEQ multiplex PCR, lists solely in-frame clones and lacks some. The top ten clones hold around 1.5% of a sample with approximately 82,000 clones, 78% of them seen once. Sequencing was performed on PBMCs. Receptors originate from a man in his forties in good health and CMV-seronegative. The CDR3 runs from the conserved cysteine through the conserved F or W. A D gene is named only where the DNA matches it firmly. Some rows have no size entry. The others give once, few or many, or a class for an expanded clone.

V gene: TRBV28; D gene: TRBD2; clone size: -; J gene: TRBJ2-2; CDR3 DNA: TGTGCCAGCAGTGCCGGGACTAGGGAATACCCCGGGGAGCTGTTTTTT; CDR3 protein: CASSAGTREYPGELFF
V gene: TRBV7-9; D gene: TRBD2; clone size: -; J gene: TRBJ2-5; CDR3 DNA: TGTGCCTGGGGGACTAGCTTGGAGACCCAGTACTTC; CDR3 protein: CAWGTSLETQYF
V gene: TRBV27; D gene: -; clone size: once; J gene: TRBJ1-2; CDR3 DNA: TGTGCCAGCAGTCCCCGGACAACATATGGCTACACCTTC; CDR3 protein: CASSPRTTYGYTF
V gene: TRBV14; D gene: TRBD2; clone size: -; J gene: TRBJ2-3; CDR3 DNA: TGTGCCAGCAGCCAAGCGAGAGCGGGGCCTAGCACAGATACGCAGTATTTT; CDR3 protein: CASSQARAGPSTDTQYF
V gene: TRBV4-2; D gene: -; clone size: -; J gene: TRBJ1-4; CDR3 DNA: TGTGCCAGCAGCCAAGAAGGATTGGAGTCGGTAGGAGGTGAAAAACTGTTTTTT; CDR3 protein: CASSQEGLESVGGEKLFF
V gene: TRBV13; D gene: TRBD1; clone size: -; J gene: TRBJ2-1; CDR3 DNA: TGTGCCAGCAGCAAGGACAGGGGCTCATACAATGAGCAGTTCTTC; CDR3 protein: CASSKDRGSYNEQFF
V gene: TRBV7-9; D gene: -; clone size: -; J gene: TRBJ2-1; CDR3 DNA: TGTTCCAGCAGCTTAGGCCAGGGACTCTACAATGAGCAGTTCTTC; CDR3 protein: CSSSLGQGLYNEQFF
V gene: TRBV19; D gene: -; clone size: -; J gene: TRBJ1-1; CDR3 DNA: TGTGCCAGTACCTCACAGGGGAACACTGAAGCTTTCTTT; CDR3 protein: CASTSQGNTEAFF
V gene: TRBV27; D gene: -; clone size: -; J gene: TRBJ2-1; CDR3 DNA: TGTGCCAGCAGTTCCGGTGGAGAGGATGAGCAGTTCTTC; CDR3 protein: CASSSGGEDEQFF
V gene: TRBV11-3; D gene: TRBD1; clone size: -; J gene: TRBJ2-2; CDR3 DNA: TGTGCCAGCAGCACCGGGACAGGGCAAAAGGTAGAGAACACCGGGGAGCTGTTTTTT; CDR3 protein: CASSTGTGQKVENTGELFF
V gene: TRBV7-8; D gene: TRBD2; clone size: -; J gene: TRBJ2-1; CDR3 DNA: TGTGCCAGCAGCCCACGGGGGGTAAATGAGCAGTTCTTC; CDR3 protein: CASSPRGVNEQFF
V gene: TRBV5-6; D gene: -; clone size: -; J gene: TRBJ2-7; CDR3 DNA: TGTGCCAGCACTAAAGGGAGGGGGGGGACCTACGAGCAGTACTTC; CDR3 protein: CASTKGRGGTYEQYF
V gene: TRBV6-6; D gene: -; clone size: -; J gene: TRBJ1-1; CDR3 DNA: TGTGCCAGCAGTACCACAGAGAACACTGAAGCTTTCTTT; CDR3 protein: CASSTTENTEAFF
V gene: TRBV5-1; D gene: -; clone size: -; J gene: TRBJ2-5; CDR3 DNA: TGCGCCAGCAGCTTGTTTGGCCAGCAAGAGACCCAGTACTTC; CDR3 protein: CASSLFGQQETQYF
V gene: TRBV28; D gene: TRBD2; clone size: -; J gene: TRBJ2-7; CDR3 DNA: TGTGCCAGCTGCCGGGAGGGCTACGAGCAGTACTTC; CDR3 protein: CASCREGYEQYF
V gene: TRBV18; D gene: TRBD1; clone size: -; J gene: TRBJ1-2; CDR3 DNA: TGTGCCAGCTCACATCCGGGACAGGGTAAAGGCTATGGCTACACCTTC; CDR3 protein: CASSHPGQGKGYGYTF
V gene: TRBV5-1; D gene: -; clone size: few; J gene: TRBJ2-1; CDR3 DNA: TGCGCCAGCAGCCCGACTCAGAATGAGCAGTTCTTC; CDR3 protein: CASSPTQNEQFF
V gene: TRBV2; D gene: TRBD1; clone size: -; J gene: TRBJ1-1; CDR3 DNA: TGTGCCAGCAGTGGTAGGGGGCGCCTGGGCACTGAAGCTTTCTTT; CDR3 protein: CASSGRGRLGTEAFF
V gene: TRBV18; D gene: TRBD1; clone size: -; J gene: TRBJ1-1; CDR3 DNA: TGTGCCAGCTCACGGACAGGGCCGGTGGGCACTGAAGCTTTCTTT; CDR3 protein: CASSRTGPVGTEAFF
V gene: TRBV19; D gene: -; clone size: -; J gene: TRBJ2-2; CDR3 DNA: TGTGCCAGTAGTAGGTTGAGTCCACCTACGAACACCGGGGAGCTGTTTTTT; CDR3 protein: CASSRLSPPTNTGELFF
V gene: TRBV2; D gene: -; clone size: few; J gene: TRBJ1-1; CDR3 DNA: TGTGCCAGCAGTGAGAGGTCGGGGTACGGAGAAGCTTTCTTT; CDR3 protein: CASSERSGYGEAFF
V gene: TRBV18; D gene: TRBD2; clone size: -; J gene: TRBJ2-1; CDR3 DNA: TGTGCCAGCTCACCAGCAGCGGGAGAACACAATGAGCAGTTCTTC; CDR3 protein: CASSPAAGEHNEQFF
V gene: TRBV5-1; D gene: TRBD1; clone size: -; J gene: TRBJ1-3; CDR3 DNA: TGCGCCAGCAGCTTGGCCCTGACAGGGGGCTCTGGAAACACCATATATTTT; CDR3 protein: CASSLALTGGSGNTIYF
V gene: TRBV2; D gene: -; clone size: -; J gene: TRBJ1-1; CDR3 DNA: TGTGCCAGCAGTGAAGGTTCAGGCGGGACTGAAGCTTTCTTT; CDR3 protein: CASSEGSGGTEAFF
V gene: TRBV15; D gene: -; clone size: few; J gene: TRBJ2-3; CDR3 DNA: TGTGCCACCAGCAGCCAGACAGGGAGGACAGATACGCAGTATTTT; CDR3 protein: CATSSQTGRTDTQYF
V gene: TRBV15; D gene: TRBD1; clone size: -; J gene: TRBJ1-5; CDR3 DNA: TGTGCCACCAGCAGAGCGACAGGGGAACCTCAGCCCCAGCATTTT; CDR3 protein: CATSRATGEPQPQHF
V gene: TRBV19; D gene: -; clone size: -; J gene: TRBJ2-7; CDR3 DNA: TGTGCCAGTAGTATGGAGGGACTGAGTGGGGAGCAGTACTTC; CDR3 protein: CASSMEGLSGEQYF
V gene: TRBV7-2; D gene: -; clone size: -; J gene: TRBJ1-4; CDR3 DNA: TGTGCCAGCAGCAAGAGGGCTTTTTATGGTGAAAAACTGTTTTTT; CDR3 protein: CASSKRAFYGEKLFF
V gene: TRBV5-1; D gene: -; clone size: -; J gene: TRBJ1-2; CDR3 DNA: TGCGCCAGCAGCTTGGGCACAGCTAACTATGGCTACACCTTC; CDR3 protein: CASSLGTANYGYTF
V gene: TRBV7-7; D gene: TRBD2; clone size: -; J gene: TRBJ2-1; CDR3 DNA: TGTGCTAGCAGCTTAGCGGGCGAAGCACGTGAGCAGTTCTTC; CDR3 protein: CASSLAGEAREQFF
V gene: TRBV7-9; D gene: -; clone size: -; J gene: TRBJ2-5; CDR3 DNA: TGTGCCAGCAGCTCCGGGACATCGTCCCAAGAGACCCAGTACTTC; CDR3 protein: CASSSGTSSQETQYF
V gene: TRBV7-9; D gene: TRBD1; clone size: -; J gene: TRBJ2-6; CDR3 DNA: TGTGCCAGCAGCTGGGACAGGGCTGGGGCCAACGTCCTGACTTTC; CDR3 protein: CASSWDRAGANVLTF